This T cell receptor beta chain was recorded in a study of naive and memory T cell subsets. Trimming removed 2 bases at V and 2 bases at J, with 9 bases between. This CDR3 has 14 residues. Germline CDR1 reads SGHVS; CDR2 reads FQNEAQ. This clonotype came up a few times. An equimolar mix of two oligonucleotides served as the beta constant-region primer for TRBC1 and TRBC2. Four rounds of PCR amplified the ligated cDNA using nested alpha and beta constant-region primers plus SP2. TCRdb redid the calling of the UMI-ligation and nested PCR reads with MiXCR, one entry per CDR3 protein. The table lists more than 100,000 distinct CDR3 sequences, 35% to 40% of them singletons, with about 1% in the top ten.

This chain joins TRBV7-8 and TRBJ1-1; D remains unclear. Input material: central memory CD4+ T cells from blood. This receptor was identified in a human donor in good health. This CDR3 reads CASSLFYSNTEAFF. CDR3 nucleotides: TGTGCCAGCAGCTTATTTTACTCTAACACTGAAGCTTTCTTT.